The source of this TCR beta chain is a study of T cell responses to AZD1222 COVID-19 vaccine. Sequencing used immunoSEQ multiplex PCR; TCRdb keeps in-frame clones, though not all of them. The sample holds 90,000 to 120,000 clones; about 85% are singletons and the top ten take 2% to 3%. Germline values: CDR1 SGHVS, CDR2 FQNEAQ. The CDR3 has 14 amino acids. Trimming pared 5 bases from V and 5 bases from J, leaving 13 bases between. On this clone: Its antigen is still unknown.

Study-wide findings and caveats: A mostly white British donor set with more females was recruited, and clonal diversity was possibly underestimated. The span of vaccine-associated CD4 TCRs extended across spike, with dominance at 160-218 and 743-854. Baseline seropositives among AZD1222 recipients totaled only 5 to 7. An increase in Spike-specific TCR breadth and depth was observed after two AZD1222 doses.

The sample was peripheral blood, taken 28 days after the second AZD1222 dose. The rearrangement joins TRBV7-8 to TRBJ1-5; no firm D call. The TCR sequence derives from an adult who received the AZD1222 COVID-19 vaccine. In DNA form, the CDR3 reads TGTGCCAGCAGCCAGAGTGGGTTCTATCAGCCCCAGCATTTT. Translated, it gives CASSQSGFYQPQHF. Drawing the rest from reference TRBV7-8 and TRBJ1-5, the complete variable domain is GAGVSQSPRYKVAKRGQDVALRCDPISGHVSLFWYQQALGQGPEFLTYFQNEAQLDKSGLPSDRFFAERPEGSVSTLKIQRTQQEDSAVYLCASSQSGFYQPQHFGDGTRLSIL.